A single sample is the source of the 23 T cell receptor beta chains below, sequenced in a study of T cell changes during pregnancy in multiple sclerosis. Repertoires were generated with immunoSEQ multiplex PCR, while TCRdb's copy carries only in-frame clones and drops some. Among 65,000 to 95,000 clones listed, 85% to 95% were seen once. Sequenced material: peripheral blood, taken after pregnancy. The source is a female donor in good health, enrolled as a control in a pregnancy study.

This chain uses TRBV5-4 with TRBJ2-1, with TRBD2 matching over 8 bases. The CDR3 loop spans 15 amino acids. CDR1 and CDR2 from the germline V gene are SGHNT and YYREEE (reference sequence). V shed 4 bases and J 5 bases; nucleotides not matched to a gene: 8. CDR3 nucleotide sequence: TGTGCCAGCAGCGAGGGGACTAGAGGGGACAATGAGCAGTTCTTC. It yields the protein CASSEGTRGDNEQFF.

The J gene is TRBJ2-5, the V gene TRBV7-9; 9 bases line up with TRBD2. Germline V CDR1 and CDR2: SEHNR, FQNEAQ (reference sequence). The CDR3 consists of 16 residues. J gave up 4 bases and V 1 base, and 7 bases lay outside the gene matches. The CDR3 DNA reads TGTGCCAGCAGCTTAGATCTTAGCGGGAGAGGAGAGACCCAGTACTTC. Encoded protein: CASSLDLSGRGETQYF. The variable domain in full, with the rest retrieved from reference TRBV7-9 and TRBJ2-5, is DTGVSQNPRHKITKRGQNVTFRCDPISEHNRLYWYRQTLGQGPEFLTYFQNEAQLEKSRLLSDRFSAERPKGSFSTLEIQRTEQGDSAMYLCASSLDLSGRGETQYFGPGTRLLVL.

V usage is TRBV2 and J usage is TRBJ1-4; 7 bases are shared with TRBD1. The CDR3 runs to 13 residues. V gave up 7 bases and J gave up 10 bases; unmatched junction bases: 9. Germline assignment: CDR1 SNHLY and CDR2 FYNNEI. CDR3 nucleotides: TGTGCCAGCAAGGGACAGAGCTTGGGAAAACTGTTTTTT. Translation: CASKGQSLGKLFF.

V gene TRBV29-1 combines with J gene TRBJ1-4; D is ambiguous. CDR1 and CDR2 (germline): SQVTM, ANQGSEA. The CDR3 has 12 amino acids. Trimming took 7 bases from V and 8 from J, leaving 14 bases between them. The CDR3 nucleotides read TGCAGCGCCCTGGGCGGCGGGGAAAAACTGTTTTTT. This codes for CSALGGGEKLFF.

The J gene is TRBJ2-1, the V gene TRBV28; 7 bases map to TRBD2. Germline V gene sequence: CDR1 MDHEN, CDR2 SYDVKM. The CDR3 has 14 amino acids. V trimming: 8 bases; J trimming: 3 bases; junction bases outside the gene matches: 7. The CDR3 DNA follows: TGTGCCAGCTTGGGCGGGAGATACTACAATGAGCAGTTCTTC. Translation: CASLGGRYYNEQFF. Looking up the rest from reference TRBV28 and TRBJ2-1 gives the full variable domain: DVKVTQSSRYLVKRTGEKVFLECVQDMDHENMFWYRQDPGLGLRLIYFSYDVKMKEKGDIPEGYSVSREKKERFSLILESASTNQTSMYLCASLGGRYYNEQFFGPGTRLTVL.

The CDR3 DNA reads as TGTGCCATCAGTGAGGGGCTTGACTATGGCTACACCTTC. Its protein is CAISEGLDYGYTF. This chain links TRBV10-3 with TRBJ1-2; D gene ambiguous. Germline CDR1 and CDR2: ENHRY and SYGVKD. The CDR3 consists of 13 residues. The ends were cut back, 2 bases at V and 3 bases at J, with 7 bases in the middle.

Only a few counts were recorded for this clone. The V call is TRBV27, the J call TRBJ1-2; TRBD1 matches at 8 bases. V lost 6 bases and J lost 8; bases outside the gene matches: 8. The CDR3 is 13 residues long. CDR1 and CDR2 (germline): MNHEY, SMNVEV (reference sequence). CDR3 in amino acids: CASRQQGERGYTF. Here the CDR3 DNA reads TGTGCCAGCAGGCAACAGGGGGAGAGGGGCTACACCTTC.

The gene calls are TRBV5-1 and TRBJ2-5; D is possibly TRBD1 (6 bases). V lost 4 bases and J lost 7, with 20 bases in between. The CDR3 spans 15 residues. Looked up from germline, CDR1 is SGHRS and CDR2 is YFSETQ. CDR3 sequence reads: CASSTSGGATGTQYF. For the CDR3, the DNA is TGCGCCAGCAGCACCAGCGGTGGAGCGACAGGGACCCAGTACTTC.

This clone was seen a single time. The chain has TRBV11-2 and TRBJ1-2, with D possibly TRBD1 on 6 matching bases. The CDR3 has 13 amino acids. Germline values: CDR1 SGHAT, CDR2 FQNNGV. V gave up 3 bases and J gave up 5 bases, with 10 bases separating them. CDR3 in amino acids: CASSLDSGYGYTF. The CDR3 bases are TGTGCCAGCAGCTTGGACAGCGGATATGGCTACACCTTC.

The chain is built from TRBV5-5 and TRBJ2-5, with D possibly being TRBD2 (6 bases). The CDR3 runs to 14 residues. Germline CDR1 and CDR2: SGHKS and YYEKEE (reference sequence). V lost 4 bases and J 1 base, leaving 11 bases between the germline ends. DNA for the CDR3: TGTGCCAGCAGCCGGTTCGGGGGCCAAGAGACCCAGTACTTC. It is translated as CASSRFGGQETQYF. The variable domain in full, with the rest retrieved from reference TRBV5-5 and TRBJ2-5, is DAGVTQSPTHLIKTRGQQVTLRCSPISGHKSVSWYQQVLGQGPQFIFQYYEKEERGRGNFPDRFSARQFPNYSSELNVNALLLGDSALYLCASSRFGGQETQYFGPGTRLLVL.

V is TRBV18 and J is TRBJ2-1; 12 bases map to TRBD2. Trimming cost V 3 bases and J 8 bases; bases outside gene matches: 8. Germline values: CDR1 KGHSH, CDR2 LQKENI. The CDR3 is made up of 16 amino acids. CDR3 nucleotides: TGTGCCAGCTCACCCCCCAGACTAGCGGGAGTGGATGAGCAGTTCTTC. It codes for CASSPPRLAGVDEQFF.

The rearrangement links TRBV28 to TRBJ2-3; TRBD2 agrees at 7 bases. Germline CDR1 and CDR2: MDHEN and SYDVKM. The CDR3 runs 14 residues. With 6 bases clipped from V and 4 bases from J, the junction kept 7 bases outside the gene matches. This CDR3 reads CASRTSRGADTQYF. CDR3 DNA sequence: TGTGCCAGCAGGACTAGCAGAGGGGCAGATACGCAGTATTTT.

DNA of the CDR3: TGTGCCAGCAGCTTAGCAGTAACAGGGCCTGGGGCCAACGTCCTGACTTTC. This gives the protein CASSLAVTGPGANVLTF. The chain joins TRBV7-9 to TRBJ2-6, with D possibly TRBD1 on 6 matching bases. The length of the CDR3 is 17 residues. The V and J ends lost 0 bases and 2 bases respectively, with 11 bases between them. Germline assignment: CDR1 SEHNR and CDR2 FQNEAQ (reference sequence).

J is TRBJ1-2 and V is TRBV10-3, with 7 bases matching TRBD1. V lost 4 bases, J lost 8 bases, and 10 bases stayed unmatched. The CDR3 length is 14 residues. Germline lookup yields CDR1 ENHRY and CDR2 SYGVKD. CDR3 region: CAISGGTASAGYTF. The CDR3 nucleotides are TGTGCCATCAGTGGTGGGACAGCCAGTGCGGGCTACACCTTC.

The chain uses TRBV5-1 and TRBJ2-1; TRBD2 matches at 12 bases. Trimming removed 3 bases from V and 5 bases from J; junction bases left unmatched: 3. This CDR3 comprises 15 residues. Germline-derived CDR1 and CDR2 are SGHRS and YFSETQ. CDR3 sequence: CASSSTSGGHNEQFF. CDR3 coding DNA: TGCGCCAGCAGCTCGACTAGCGGGGGACACAATGAGCAGTTCTTC.

The chain links TRBV7-9 to TRBJ2-1; 10 bases agree with TRBD2. V lost 5 bases, J lost 10 bases, and 8 bases stayed unmatched. CDR1 SEHNR and CDR2 FQNEAQ come from the germline V gene (reference sequence). CDR3 length: 14 amino acids. CDR3 coding DNA: TGTGCCAGCAGCCGACTAGCGGGTGTCGGCGAGCAGTTCTTC. It yields the protein CASSRLAGVGEQFF.

The J gene is TRBJ2-5, the V gene TRBV28; no reliable D call. The CDR3 extends over 12 amino acids. The germline CDR1 and CDR2 sequences are MDHEN and SYDVKM. V was shortened by 7 bases and J by 0 bases, with 6 bases between the two germline ends. The CDR3 sequence: CASMSYQETQYF. Here the CDR3 DNA reads TGTGCCAGCATGTCGTACCAAGAGACCCAGTACTTC.

The chain recombines TRBV2 with TRBJ2-7; the D gene is possibly TRBD1 (5 bases). This CDR3 is built from 14 residues. With 6 bases removed from V and 1 base from J, the gap between germline ends came to 13 bases. Per germline, CDR1 SNHLY and CDR2 FYNNEI. The CDR3 sequence is CASSTDRWSYEQYF. The CDR3 nucleotides are TGTGCCAGCAGCACCGACAGATGGTCCTACGAGCAGTACTTC.

The chain carries TRBV12-2 and TRBJ2-1; the table assigns TRBD2, which was not confirmed against the DNA. TRBV12-2 is recorded as a pseudogene. This CDR3 spans 19 amino acids. CDR3 DNA: TGTGCAAGTCGCTTAGCGGCAATTTATAGCGGGGGATCTTGGAATGAGCAGTTCTTC. This codes for CASRLAAIYSGGSWNEQFF.

V and J are TRBV5-1 and TRBJ2-5, with a weak D call TRBD1 (6 bases). Germline lookup yields CDR1 SGHRS and CDR2 YFSETQ. The ends were cut back, 4 bases at V and 5 bases at J, with 12 bases in the middle. This CDR3 is 13 amino acids long. The CDR3, as DNA: TGCGCCAGCAGCCCCGGACAGACCGAGACCCAGTACTTC. Translating gives CASSPGQTETQYF.

The V gene is TRBV29-1, the J gene TRBJ2-2, with D hard to call. The germline V gene encodes CDR1 SQVTM and CDR2 ANQGSEA. This CDR3 is 11 amino acids long. The V and J ends lost 3 bases and 6 bases respectively, with 5 bases between them. In DNA form, the CDR3 reads TGCAGCGTTGACGCGGCCGGGGAGCTGTTTTTT. It translates to CSVDAAGELFF.

The CDR3 nucleotides read TGTGCCAGCAGCGATCGCCGCATTGGGGACAGGGGGTCCGGGGAGCTGTTTTTT. Translation gives CASSDRRIGDRGSGELFF. The chain carries TRBV11-3 and TRBJ2-2, with TRBD1 identical over 11 bases. CDR3 length: 18 amino acids. Germline CDR1 and CDR2: SGHNT and YENEEA. Germline trimming cut 5 bases from V and 6 bases from J; bases unmatched to any gene: 14.

The V call is TRBV29-1, the J call TRBJ1-1, with 9 nucleotides matching TRBD1. CDR3 size: 12 residues. In germline, CDR1 is SQVTM, CDR2 ANQGSEA. V trimming: 5 bases; J trimming: 5 bases; junction bases outside the gene matches: 3. The CDR3 nucleotides read TGCAGCGTTACGACAGGGGGAACTGAAGCTTTCTTT. Its translation: CSVTTGGTEAFF.